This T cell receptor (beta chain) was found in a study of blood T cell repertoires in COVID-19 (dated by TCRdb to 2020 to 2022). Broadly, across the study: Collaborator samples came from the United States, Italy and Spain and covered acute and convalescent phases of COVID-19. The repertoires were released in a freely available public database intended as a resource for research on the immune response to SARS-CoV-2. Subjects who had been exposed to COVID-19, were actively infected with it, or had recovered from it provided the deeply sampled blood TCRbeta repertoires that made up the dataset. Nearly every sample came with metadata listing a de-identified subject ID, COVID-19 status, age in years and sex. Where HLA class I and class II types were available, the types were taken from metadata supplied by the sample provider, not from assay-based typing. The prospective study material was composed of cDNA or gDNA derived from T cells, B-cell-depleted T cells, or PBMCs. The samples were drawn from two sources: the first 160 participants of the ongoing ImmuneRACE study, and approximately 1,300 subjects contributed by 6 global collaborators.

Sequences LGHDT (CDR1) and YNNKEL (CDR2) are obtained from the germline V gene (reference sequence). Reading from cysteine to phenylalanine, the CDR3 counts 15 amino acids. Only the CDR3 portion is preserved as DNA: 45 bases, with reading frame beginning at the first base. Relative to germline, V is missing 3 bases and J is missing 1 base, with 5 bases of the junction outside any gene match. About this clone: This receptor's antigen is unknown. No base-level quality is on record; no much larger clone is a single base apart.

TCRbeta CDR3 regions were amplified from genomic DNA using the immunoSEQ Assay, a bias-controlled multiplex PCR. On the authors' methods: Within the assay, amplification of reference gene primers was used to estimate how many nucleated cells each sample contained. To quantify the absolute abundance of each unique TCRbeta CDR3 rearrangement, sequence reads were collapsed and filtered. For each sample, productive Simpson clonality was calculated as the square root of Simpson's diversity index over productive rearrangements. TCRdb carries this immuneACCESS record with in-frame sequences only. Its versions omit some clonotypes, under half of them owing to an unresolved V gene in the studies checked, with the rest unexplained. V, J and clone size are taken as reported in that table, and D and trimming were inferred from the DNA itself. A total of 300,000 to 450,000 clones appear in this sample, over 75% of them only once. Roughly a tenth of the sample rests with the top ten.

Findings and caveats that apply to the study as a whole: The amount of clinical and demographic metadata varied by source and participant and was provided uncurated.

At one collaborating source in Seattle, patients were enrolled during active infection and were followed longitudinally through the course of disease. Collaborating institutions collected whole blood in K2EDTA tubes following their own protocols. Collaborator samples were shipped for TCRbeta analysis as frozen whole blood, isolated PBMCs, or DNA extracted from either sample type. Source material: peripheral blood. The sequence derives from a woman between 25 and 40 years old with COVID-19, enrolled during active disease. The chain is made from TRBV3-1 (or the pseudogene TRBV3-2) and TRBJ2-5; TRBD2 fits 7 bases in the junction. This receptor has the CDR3 CASSQGGGTQETQYF. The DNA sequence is TGTGCCAGCAGCCAGGGGGGGGGTACCCAAGAGACCCAGTACTTC.